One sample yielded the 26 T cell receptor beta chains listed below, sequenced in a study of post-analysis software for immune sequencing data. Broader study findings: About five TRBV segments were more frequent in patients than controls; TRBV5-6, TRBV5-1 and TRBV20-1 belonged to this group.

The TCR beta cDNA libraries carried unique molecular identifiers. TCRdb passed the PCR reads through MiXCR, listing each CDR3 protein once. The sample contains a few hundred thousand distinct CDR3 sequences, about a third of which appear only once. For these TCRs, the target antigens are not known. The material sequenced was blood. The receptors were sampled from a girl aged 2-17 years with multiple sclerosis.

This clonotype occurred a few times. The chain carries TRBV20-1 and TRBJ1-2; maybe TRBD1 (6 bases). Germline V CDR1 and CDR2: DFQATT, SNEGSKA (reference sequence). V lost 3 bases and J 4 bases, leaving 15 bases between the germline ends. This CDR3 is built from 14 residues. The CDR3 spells CSARDSRGAYGYTF. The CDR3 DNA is TGCAGTGCTAGGGACTCCAGGGGTGCCTATGGCTACACCTTC.

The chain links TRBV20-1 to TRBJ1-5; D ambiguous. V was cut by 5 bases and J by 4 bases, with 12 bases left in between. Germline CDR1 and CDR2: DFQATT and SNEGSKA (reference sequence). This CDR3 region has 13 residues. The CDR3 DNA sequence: TGCAGTGCTCCTACCGGGAGTAATCAGCCCCAGCATTTT. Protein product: CSAPTGSNQPQHF.

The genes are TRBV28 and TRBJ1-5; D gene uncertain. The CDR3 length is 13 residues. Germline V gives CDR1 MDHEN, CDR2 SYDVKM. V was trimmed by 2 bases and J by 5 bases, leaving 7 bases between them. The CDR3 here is CASSLNIYQPQHF. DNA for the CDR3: TGTGCCAGCAGTTTAAACATCTATCAGCCCCAGCATTTT.

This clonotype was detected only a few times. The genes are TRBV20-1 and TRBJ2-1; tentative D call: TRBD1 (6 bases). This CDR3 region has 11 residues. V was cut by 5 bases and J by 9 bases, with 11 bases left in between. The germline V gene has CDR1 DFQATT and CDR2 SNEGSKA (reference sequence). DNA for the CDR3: TGCAGTGCTCGGACAGAGATTGAGCAGTTCTTC. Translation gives CSARTEIEQFF.

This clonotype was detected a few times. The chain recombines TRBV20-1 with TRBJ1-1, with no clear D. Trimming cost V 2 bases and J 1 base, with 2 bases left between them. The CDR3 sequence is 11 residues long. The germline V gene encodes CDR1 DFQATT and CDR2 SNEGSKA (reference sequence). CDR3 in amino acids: CSARQNTEAFF. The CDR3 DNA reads TGCAGTGCTAGACAGAACACTGAAGCTTTCTTT.

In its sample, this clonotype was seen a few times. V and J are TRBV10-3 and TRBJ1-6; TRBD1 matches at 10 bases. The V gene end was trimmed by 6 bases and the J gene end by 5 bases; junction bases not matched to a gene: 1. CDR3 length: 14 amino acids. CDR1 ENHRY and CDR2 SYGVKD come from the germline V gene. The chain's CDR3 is CAIRGQGDNSPLHF. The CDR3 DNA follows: TGTGCCATCAGAGGACAGGGGGATAATTCACCCCTCCACTTT.

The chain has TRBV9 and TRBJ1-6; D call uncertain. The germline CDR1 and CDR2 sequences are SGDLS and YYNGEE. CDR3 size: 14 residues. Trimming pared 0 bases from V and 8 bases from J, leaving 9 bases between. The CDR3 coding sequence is TGTGCCAGCAGCGTAGATGGAAACGATTCACCCCTCCACTTT. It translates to CASSVDGNDSPLHF.

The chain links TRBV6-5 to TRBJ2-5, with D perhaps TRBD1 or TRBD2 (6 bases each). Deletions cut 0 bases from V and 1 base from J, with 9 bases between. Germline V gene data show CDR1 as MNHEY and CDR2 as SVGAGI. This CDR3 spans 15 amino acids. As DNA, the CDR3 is TGTGCCAGCAGTTACTCACGGGGGCTCCAAGAGACCCAGTACTTC. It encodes CASSYSRGLQETQYF.

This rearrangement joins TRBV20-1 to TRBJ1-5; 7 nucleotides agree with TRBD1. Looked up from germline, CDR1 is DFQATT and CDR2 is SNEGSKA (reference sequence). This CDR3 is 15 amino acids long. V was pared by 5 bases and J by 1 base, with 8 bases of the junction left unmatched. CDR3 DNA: TGCAGTGCTTCCACAGGGGAAAAAAGCAATCAGCCCCAGCATTTT. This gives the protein CSASTGEKSNQPQHF.

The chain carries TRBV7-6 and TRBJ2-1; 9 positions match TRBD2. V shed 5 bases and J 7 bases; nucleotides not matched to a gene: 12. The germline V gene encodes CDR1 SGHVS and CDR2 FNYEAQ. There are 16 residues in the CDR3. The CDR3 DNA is TGTGCCAGCAGCCCCTTTAGCGGGGGCGCCGCAAATGAGCAGTTCTTC. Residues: CASSPFSGGAANEQFF. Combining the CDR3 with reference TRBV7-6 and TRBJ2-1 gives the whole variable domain GAGVSQSPRYKVTKRGQDVALRCDPISGHVSLYWYRQALGQGPEFLTYFNYEAQQDKSGLPNDRFSAERPEGSISTLTIQRTEQRDSAMYRCASSPFSGGAANEQFFGPGTRLTVL.

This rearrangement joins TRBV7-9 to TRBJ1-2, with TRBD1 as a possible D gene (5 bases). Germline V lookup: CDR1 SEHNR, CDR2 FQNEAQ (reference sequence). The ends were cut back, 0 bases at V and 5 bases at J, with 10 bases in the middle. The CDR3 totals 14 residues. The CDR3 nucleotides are TGTGCCAGCAGCTTAGCCGGGGCGGGGTATGGCTACACCTTC. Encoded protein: CASSLAGAGYGYTF.

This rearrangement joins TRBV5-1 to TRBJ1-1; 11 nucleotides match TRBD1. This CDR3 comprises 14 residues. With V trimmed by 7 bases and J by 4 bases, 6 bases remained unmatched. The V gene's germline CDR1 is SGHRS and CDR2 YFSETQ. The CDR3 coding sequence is TGCGCCAGCCATACCGGGACAGGGGGCACTGAAGCTTTCTTT. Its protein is CASHTGTGGTEAFF.

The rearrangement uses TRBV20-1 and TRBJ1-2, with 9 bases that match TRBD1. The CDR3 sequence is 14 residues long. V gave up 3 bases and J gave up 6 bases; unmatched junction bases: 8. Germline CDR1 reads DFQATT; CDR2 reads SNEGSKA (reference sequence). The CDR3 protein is CSARDRGVNHGYTF. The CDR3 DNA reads TGCAGTGCTAGGGACAGGGGTGTCAACCATGGCTACACCTTC.

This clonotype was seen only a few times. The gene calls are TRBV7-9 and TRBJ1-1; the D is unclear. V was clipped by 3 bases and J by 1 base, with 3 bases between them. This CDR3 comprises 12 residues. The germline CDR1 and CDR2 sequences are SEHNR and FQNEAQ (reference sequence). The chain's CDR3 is CASSLKNTEAFF. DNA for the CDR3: TGTGCCAGCAGCTTGAAGAACACTGAAGCTTTCTTT.

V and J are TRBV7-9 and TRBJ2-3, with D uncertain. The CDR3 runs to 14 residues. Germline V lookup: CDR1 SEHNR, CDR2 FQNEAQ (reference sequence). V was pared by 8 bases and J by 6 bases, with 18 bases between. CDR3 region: CASSWASHWDTQYF. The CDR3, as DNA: TGTGCCAGCTCGTGGGCGAGTCATTGGGATACGCAGTATTTT.

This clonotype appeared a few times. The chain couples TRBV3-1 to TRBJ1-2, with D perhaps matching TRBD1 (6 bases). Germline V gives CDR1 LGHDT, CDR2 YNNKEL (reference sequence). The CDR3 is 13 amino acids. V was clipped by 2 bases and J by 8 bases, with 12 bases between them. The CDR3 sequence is CASSQRGAGGYTF. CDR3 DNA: TGTGCCAGCAGCCAACGGGGGGCTGGAGGCTACACCTTC. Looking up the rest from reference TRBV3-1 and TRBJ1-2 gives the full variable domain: DTAVSQTPKYLVTQMGNDKSIKCEQNLGHDTMYWYKQDSKKFLKIMFSYNNKELIINETVPNRFSPKSPDKAHLNLHINSLELGDSAVYFCASSQRGAGGYTFGSGTRLTVV.

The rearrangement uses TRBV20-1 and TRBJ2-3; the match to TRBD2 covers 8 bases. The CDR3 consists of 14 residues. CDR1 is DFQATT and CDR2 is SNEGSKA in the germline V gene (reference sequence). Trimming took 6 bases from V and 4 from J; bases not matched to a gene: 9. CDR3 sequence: CSARTSRSADTQYF. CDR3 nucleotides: TGCAGTGCGAGGACTAGCAGGTCTGCAGATACGCAGTATTTT.

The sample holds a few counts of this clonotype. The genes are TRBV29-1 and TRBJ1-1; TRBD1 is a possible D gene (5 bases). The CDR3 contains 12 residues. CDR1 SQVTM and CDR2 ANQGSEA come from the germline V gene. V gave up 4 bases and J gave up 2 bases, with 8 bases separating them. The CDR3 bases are TGCAGCGTTGGACAGCAAAACACTGAAGCTTTCTTT. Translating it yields CSVGQQNTEAFF.

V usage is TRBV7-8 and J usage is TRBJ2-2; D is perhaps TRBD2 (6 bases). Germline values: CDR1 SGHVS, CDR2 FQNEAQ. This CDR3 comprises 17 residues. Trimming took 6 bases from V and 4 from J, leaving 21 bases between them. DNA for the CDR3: TGTGCCAGCAGTTTGGGCGTGGCGGGGAGTGCCACCGGGGAGCTGTTTTTT. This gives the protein CASSLGVAGSATGELFF.

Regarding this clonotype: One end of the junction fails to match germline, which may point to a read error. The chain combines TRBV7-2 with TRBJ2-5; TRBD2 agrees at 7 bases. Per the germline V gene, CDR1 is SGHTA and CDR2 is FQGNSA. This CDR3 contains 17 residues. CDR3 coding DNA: TGTGCCGGCAGCTTAGGGGAGGCTGCGGGGGAGCAAGAGACCCAGTACTTC. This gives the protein CAGSLGEAAGEQETQYF. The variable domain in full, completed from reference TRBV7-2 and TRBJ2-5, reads GAGVSQSPSNKVTEKGKDVELRCDPISGHTALYWYRQSLGQGLEFLIYFQGNSAPDKSGLPSDRFSAERTGGSVSTLTIQRTQQEDSAVYLCAGSLGEAAGEQETQYFGPGTRLLVL.

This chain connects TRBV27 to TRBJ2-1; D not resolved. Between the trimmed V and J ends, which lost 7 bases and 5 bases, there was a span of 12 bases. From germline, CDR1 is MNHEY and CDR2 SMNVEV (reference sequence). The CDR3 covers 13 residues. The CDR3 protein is CASKAYSNNEQFF. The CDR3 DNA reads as TGTGCCAGCAAAGCTTACTCGAACAATGAGCAGTTCTTC.

Written as DNA, the CDR3 is TGCAGTGCCAGGTCACGGAGCCTTTACGAGCAGTACTTC. Its translation: CSARSRSLYEQYF. The V call is TRBV20-1, the J call TRBJ2-5, with D unresolved. The end of the DNA fits TRBJ2-7 better, so the J call may be wrong. This CDR3 spans 13 amino acids. Looked up from germline, CDR1 is DFQATT and CDR2 is SNEGSKA (reference sequence).

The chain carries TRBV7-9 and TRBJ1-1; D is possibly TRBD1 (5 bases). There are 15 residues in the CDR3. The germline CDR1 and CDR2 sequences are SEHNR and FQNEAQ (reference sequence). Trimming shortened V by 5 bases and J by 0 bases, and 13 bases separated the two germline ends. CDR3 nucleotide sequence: TGTGCCAGCAGCCCGGGGACCGTTATGAACACTGAAGCTTTCTTT. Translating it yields CASSPGTVMNTEAFF.

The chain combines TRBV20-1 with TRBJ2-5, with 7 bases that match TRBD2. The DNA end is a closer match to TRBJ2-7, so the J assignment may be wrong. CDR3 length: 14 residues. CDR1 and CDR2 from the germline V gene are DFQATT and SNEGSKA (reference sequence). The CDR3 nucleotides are TGCAGTGCTAGAGATGCGGCGGGGGTCGGCGAGCAGTACTTC. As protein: CSARDAAGVGEQYF.

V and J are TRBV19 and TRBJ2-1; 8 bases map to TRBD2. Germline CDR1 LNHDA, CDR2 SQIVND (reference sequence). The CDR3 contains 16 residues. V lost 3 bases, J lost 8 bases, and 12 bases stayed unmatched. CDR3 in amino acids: CASSIVGTSLVHEQFF. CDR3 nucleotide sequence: TGTGCCAGTAGTATCGTCGGGACTAGTCTGGTTCATGAGCAGTTCTTC.

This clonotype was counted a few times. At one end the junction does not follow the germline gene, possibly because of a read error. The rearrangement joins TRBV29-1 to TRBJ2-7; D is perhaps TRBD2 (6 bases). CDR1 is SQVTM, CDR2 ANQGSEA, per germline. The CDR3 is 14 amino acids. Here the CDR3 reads CSASAAGSSHEQYF. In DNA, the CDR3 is TGCAGCGCCTCGGCAGCGGGCAGCTCCCACGAGCAGTACTTC.